This record concerns one T cell receptor beta chain sequence. This CDR3 region has 15 residues. Between the trimmed V and J ends, which lost 3 bases and 10 bases, there was a span of 16 bases. CDR1 is MNHEY, CDR2 SMNVEV, per germline (reference sequence). Sequenced by immunoSEQ multiplex PCR; TCRdb stores in-frame clones only, minus some. Counted here are fewer than 150,000 clones, 90% to 95% occurring once; the ten biggest clones make up around 3.3%. The data belong to a study of T cell responses to AZD1222 COVID-19 vaccine. About the study: Pooling covered second doses at about 4 or about 12 weeks.

This specimen consisted of peripheral blood, obtained on day 0 of AZD1222 vaccination. The TCR comes from an adult in good health. The chain carries TRBV27 and TRBJ1-6, with D unclear. The CDR3 here is CASSFSTTVNSPLHF. In DNA, the CDR3 is TGTGCCAGCAGTTTTTCGACAACCGTTAACTCACCCCTCCACTTT.